The clone carrying this TCR beta chain was counted only a few times. Self-reported history from a screening survey and questionnaire set each donor's cohort. Donors in Cohort 3 who had recovered were those with two negative PCRs, healthcare professional clearance, or resolution of their symptoms. This entry is derived from a study of blood T cell repertoires in COVID-19. Methods used by the authors: Amplification of reference gene primers was used by the study to estimate nucleated cell counts. Clones were sequenced by immunoSEQ multiplex PCR, and TCRdb holds only the in-frame ones, with some missing. The V and J calls and clone size are taken from that table; D and trimming were inferred from the DNA. Here the sample spans some 200,000 clones, around 90% being singletons. This CDR3 contains 15 residues. Germline V gene data show CDR1 as SGHDN and CDR2 as FVKESK. Trimming cost V 3 bases and J 5 bases; bases outside gene matches: 8.

The specimen was PBMCs or T cells enriched from blood (not recorded which). The rearrangement links TRBV14 to TRBJ1-2; 8 bases map to TRBD1. The clonotype originates from a woman in her 30s who had recovered from COVID-19. CDR3 bases: TGTGCCAGCAGCCATTCCGACAGGGGAGCTTATGGCTACACCTTC. It translates to CASSHSDRGAYGYTF.